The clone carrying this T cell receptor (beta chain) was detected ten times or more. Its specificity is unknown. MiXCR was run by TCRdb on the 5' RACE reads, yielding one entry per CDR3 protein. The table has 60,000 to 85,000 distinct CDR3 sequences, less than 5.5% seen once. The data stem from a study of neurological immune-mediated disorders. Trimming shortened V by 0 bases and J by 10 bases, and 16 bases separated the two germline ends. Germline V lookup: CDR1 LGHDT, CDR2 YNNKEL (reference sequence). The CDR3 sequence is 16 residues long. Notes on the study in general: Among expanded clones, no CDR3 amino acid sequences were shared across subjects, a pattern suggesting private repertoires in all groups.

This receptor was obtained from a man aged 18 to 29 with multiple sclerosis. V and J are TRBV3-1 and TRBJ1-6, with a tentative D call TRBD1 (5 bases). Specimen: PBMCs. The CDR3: CASSQEVGDRVSPLHF. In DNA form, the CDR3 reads TGTGCCAGCAGCCAAGAAGTGGGGGACCGAGTCTCACCCCTCCACTTT.